These 14 T cell receptor beta chains were all obtained from the same sample, sequenced in a study of CD8 T cells in Susac syndrome. Random hexamers were used to reverse transcribe the RNA input (about 0.45 to 1 ug). One entry per CDR3 protein, called by TCRdb with MiXCR from the immunoSEQ multiplex PCR reads. The sample records about 300,000 distinct CDR3 sequences, approximately 90% being singletons. The sequenced sample was CD8+ T cells from PBMCs. The receptor set was obtained from a human donor with multiple sclerosis.

The rearrangement uses TRBV3-1 and TRBJ2-7; D gene ambiguous. Trimming removed 2 bases at V and 2 bases at J, with 13 bases between. Germline lookup yields CDR1 LGHDT and CDR2 YNNKEL (reference sequence). CDR3 length equals 15 residues. In DNA, the CDR3 is TGTGCCAGCAGCCAAATTATGGCCGCGACCTACGAGCAGTACTTC. This sequence encodes CASSQIMAATYEQYF.

V usage is TRBV29-1 and J usage is TRBJ1-2; D is unclear. The V gene lost 4 bases and the J gene lost 3 bases, with 12 bases spanning the gap. The germline V gene has CDR1 SQVTM and CDR2 ANQGSEA. The CDR3 runs to 13 residues. DNA of the CDR3: TGCAGCGTTGCCCCGCCGCTGCACTATGGCTACACCTTC. Its protein product is CSVAPPLHYGYTF. The whole variable domain, remainder taken from reference TRBV29-1 and TRBJ1-2, is SAVISQKPSRDICQRGTSLTIQCQVDSQVTMMFWYRQQPGQSLTLIATANQGSEATYESGFVIDKFPISRPNLTFSTLTVSNMSPEDSSIYLCSVAPPLHYGYTFGSGTRLTVV.

CDR3 bases: TGTGCCAGCAGTTACATTGGGCATTGGGGTGAAGAGACCCAGTACTTC. As protein: CASSYIGHWGEETQYF. The chain carries TRBV27 and TRBJ2-5; unclear D gene. The V end was cut by 4 bases, the J end by 3 bases, with 18 bases between. Germline V gene data show CDR1 as MNHEY and CDR2 as SMNVEV (reference sequence). The CDR3 covers 16 residues.

The chain combines TRBV11-2 with TRBJ1-1; the D gene is possibly TRBD1 (6 bases). Germline CDR1 is SGHAT and CDR2 is FQNNGV. The CDR3 has 12 residues. The V end was cut by 4 bases, the J end by 8 bases, with 11 bases between. The DNA for the CDR3 is TGTGCCAGCAGCTCTGGGACACCCGAAGCTTTCTTT. Amino acids: CASSSGTPEAFF. The full variable domain, its missing parts supplied by reference TRBV11-2 and TRBJ1-1, is EAGVAQSPRYKIIEKRQSVAFWCNPISGHATLYWYQQILGQGPKLLIQFQNNGVVDDSQLPKDRFSAERLKGVDSTLKIQPAKLEDSAVYLCASSSGTPEAFFGQGTRLTVV.

The V call is TRBV18, the J call TRBJ2-2; D remains ambiguous. The V end was cut by 3 bases, the J end by 3 bases, with 8 bases between. Germline lookup yields CDR1 KGHSH and CDR2 LQKENI. The CDR3 has 14 residues. DNA of the CDR3: TGTGCCAGCTCACCTCCCATGGACACCGGGGAGCTGTTTTTT. This codes for CASSPPMDTGELFF.

This clonotype appeared a single time. V gene TRBV7-9 combines with J gene TRBJ2-2; no definite D call. Trimming took 5 bases from V and 8 from J, leaving 3 bases between them. This CDR3 has 10 residues. The germline V gene has CDR1 SEHNR and CDR2 FQNEAQ (reference sequence). The DNA for the CDR3 is TGTGCCAGCAGCCCAGGGGAGCTGTTTTTT. It encodes CASSPGELFF.

The chain couples TRBV9 to TRBJ2-7; D is perhaps TRBD1 (6 bases). CDR3 size: 15 residues. Germline V gene lookup returns CDR1 SGDLS and CDR2 YYNGEE. The V gene lost 4 bases and the J gene lost 6 bases, with 20 bases spanning the gap. CDR3 region: CASSPFRDIIVEQYF. The CDR3 nucleotides read TGTGCCAGCAGCCCCTTCCGGGACATCATAGTCGAGCAGTACTTC.

The chain carries TRBV7-2 and TRBJ2-5; D gene uncertain. Trimming shortened V by 2 bases and J by 3 bases, and 10 bases separated the two germline ends. CDR1 is SGHTA and CDR2 is FQGNSA in the germline V gene. The CDR3 loop spans 14 amino acids. CDR3 loop: CASSLRTEEETQYF. The CDR3 DNA reads as TGTGCCAGCAGCTTAAGAACGGAAGAAGAGACCCAGTACTTC.

The chain couples TRBV24-1 to TRBJ2-7, with 7 bases aligning to TRBD2. CDR3 length: 15 amino acids. Germline CDR1 KGHDR, CDR2 SFDVKD. V gave up 12 bases and J gave up 2 bases; unmatched junction bases: 15. This CDR3 is CAPSFELAETYEQYF. CDR3 in DNA: TGTGCCCCATCATTTGAGCTAGCGGAGACCTACGAGCAGTACTTC.

The chain links TRBV19 to TRBJ2-7, with D uncertain. Trimming pared 3 bases from V and 4 bases from J, leaving 16 bases between. Germline V gene sequence: CDR1 LNHDA, CDR2 SQIVND (reference sequence). This CDR3 region has 15 residues. The DNA of the CDR3 is TGTGCCAGTAGTATGGGTCGAGGAACACTATACGAGCAGTACTTC. Residues: CASSMGRGTLYEQYF. Filled out from reference TRBV19 and TRBJ2-7, the complete variable domain reads DGGITQSPKYLFRKEGQNVTLSCEQNLNHDAMYWYRQDPGQGLRLIYYSQIVNDFQKGDIAEGYSVSREKKESFPLTVTSAQKNPTAFYLCASSMGRGTLYEQYFGPGTRLTVT.

This clonotype was seen just once. The chain links TRBV11-2 to TRBJ2-1; D ambiguous. CDR1 and CDR2 from the germline V gene are SGHAT and FQNNGV. V gave up 1 base and J gave up 9 bases, with 16 bases separating them. The CDR3 length is 15 residues. CDR3 loop: CASSLVRGAWGEQFF. The DNA of the CDR3 is TGTGCCAGCAGCTTAGTACGCGGCGCCTGGGGTGAGCAGTTCTTC.

This rearrangement joins TRBV6-2 or TRBV6-3 to TRBJ2-7; weak D call: TRBD2 (6 bases). The CDR3 extends over 15 amino acids. Deletions cut 5 bases from V and 2 bases from J, with 16 bases between. Germline V gene sequence: CDR1 MNHEY, CDR2 SVGEGT. The CDR3 here is CASSLTWAGTYEQYF. CDR3 DNA sequence: TGTGCCAGCAGTCTTACATGGGCGGGGACCTACGAGCAGTACTTC.

The chain recombines TRBV5-8 with TRBJ2-2, with TRBD2 identical over 11 bases. Losses at the gene ends were 2 bases for V and 13 bases for J; bases not matched to a gene: 22. CDR1 is SGHTS, CDR2 YDEGEE, per germline. CDR3 size: 19 residues. The CDR3 loop reads CASSFPKRPGLAALGGLFF. In DNA form, the CDR3 reads TGTGCCAGCAGCTTCCCAAAAAGGCCGGGACTAGCGGCCCTCGGAGGGCTGTTTTTT. The full variable domain, with the rest looked up from reference TRBV5-8 and TRBJ2-2, is EAGVTQSPTHLIKTRGQQATLRCSPISGHTSVYWYQQALGLGLQFLLWYDEGEERNRGNFPPRFSGRQFPNYSSELNVNALELEDSALYLCASSFPKRPGLAALGGLFFGEGSRLTVL.

This chain joins TRBV7-2 and TRBJ1-3; the match to TRBD1 covers 8 bases. Unmatched junction bases numbered 13, after V lost 2 bases and J lost 4 bases. The CDR3 length is 18 residues. From germline, CDR1 is SGHTA and CDR2 FQGNSA. CDR3 nucleotide sequence: TGTGCCAGCAGCTTACGGTTGGGTCAGGGGGCCAGAGGAAACACCATATATTTT. Protein product: CASSLRLGQGARGNTIYF. Variable domain in full (rest from reference TRBV7-2 and TRBJ1-3): GAGVSQSPSNKVTEKGKDVELRCDPISGHTALYWYRQSLGQGLEFLIYFQGNSAPDKSGLPSDRFSAERTGGSVSTLTIQRTQQEDSAVYLCASSLRLGQGARGNTIYFGEGSWLTVV.